This TCR beta chain was documented in a study of graft-versus-host responses after intestinal transplantation. At the level of the study: Multivisceral, liver-intestinal, or isolated intestinal grafts went to recipients.

Findings and caveats of the study: Graft-donor T cell macrochimerism in patients accompanied high graft-versus-host to host-versus-graft clonal ratios in allografts.

The data were produced by immunoSEQ multiplex PCR, yet TCRdb's version contains in-frame clones alone and is incomplete. The sample lists more than 40,000 clones, about 95% occurring once. Concerning this clone: Its antigen is currently unknown.

This specimen consisted of unstimulated CD8+ T cells sorted from spleen or lymph node cells, obtained before transplant. This TCR came from a human donor who was the organ donor for an intestinal transplant.

As DNA, the CDR3 is TGTGCCAGCAGCTGGGGCGGTCAGGACACCGGGGAGCTGTTTTTT. This translates into CASSWGGQDTGELFF. The chain links TRBV7-9 to TRBJ2-2, with TRBD1 as a possible D gene (5 bases). This CDR3 region has 15 residues. Between the trimmed V and J ends, which lost 4 bases and 3 bases, there was a span of 12 bases. The germline gives CDR1 SEHNR, CDR2 FQNEAQ (reference sequence).